The 32 T cell receptor beta chains given below trace back to one sample, sequenced in a study of CD8+CD57+ T cells in acquired aplastic anemia. Genomic DNA, the template, was used for profiling of the TCR beta VDJ and CDR3. TCRdb recomputed calls from the reads with MiXCR, one row per CDR3 protein. This table has around 120,000 distinct CDR3 sequences, less than 50% appearing once. The sequenced patients had an expansion of CD8+CD57+ cells seen by flow cytometry. Input material: sorted CD4+, CD8+, or CD8+CD57+ T cells (not recorded which) from PBMCs. The receptor source for this set is a human donor with aplastic anemia.

Only one count was recorded for this clonotype. A much larger clone is a single base away; this may be a read error. This chain joins TRBV4-3 and TRBJ1-1; 7 bases map to TRBD1. Germline assignment: CDR1 LGHNA and CDR2 YSLEER. V trimming: 3 bases; J trimming: 10 bases; junction bases outside the gene matches: 11. The CDR3 covers 14 residues. The CDR3 here is CASSHPGTVRGAFF. The CDR3 DNA is TGCGCCAGCAGCCACCCTGGGACAGTAAGGGGAGCTTTCTTT.

This clonotype was detected many times. The V gene is TRBV19, the J gene TRBJ1-3; TRBD1 matches at 8 bases. V was clipped by 7 bases and J by 5 bases; unmatched bases: 7. The CDR3 runs to 14 residues. The germline gives CDR1 LNHDA, CDR2 SQIVND (reference sequence). The CDR3 is CASISGQGRNTIYF. In nucleotides, the CDR3 is TGTGCCAGTATCTCTGGACAGGGCCGAAACACCATATATTTT.

In regard to this clonotype: Being one base from a much bigger clone, this may be a read error. This chain joins TRBV6-5 and TRBJ1-1; D call uncertain. Germline V gene sequence: CDR1 MNHEY, CDR2 SVGAGI. The CDR3 has 13 amino acids. CDR3 DNA: TGTGCCGGCAGTTACGGGCTGAACACTGAAGCTTTCTTT. This sequence encodes CAGSYGLNTEAFF.

On this clonotype itself: One end of the junction is discordant with germline, which a read error may explain. This chain connects TRBV11-1 to TRBJ2-1; TRBD2 matches 7 bases. CDR3 length equals 15 residues. The germline V gene has CDR1 SGHAT and CDR2 FQDESV (reference sequence). In DNA, the CDR3 is TGTGCCAGCAGACGAGCGGCGGGGGTGGGAAATGAGCAGCTCTTC. This codes for CASRRAAGVGNEQLF.

The CDR3 region has the DNA TGTGCCATCACGGACGGGGGTTCATCGAACACTGAAGCTTTCTTT. Translation: CAITDGGSSNTEAFF. The rearrangement uses TRBV10-3 and TRBJ1-1; a possible D gene is TRBD1 (5 bases). The CDR3 consists of 15 residues. Germline CDR1 and CDR2: ENHRY and SYGVKD. V was pared by 7 bases and J by 1 base, with 16 bases between.

A few counts support this clonotype. A much larger clone differs from this one at a single base, so this may be a read error. This is likely a read error, given that the CDR3 carries no conserved phenylalanine or tryptophan at its end. V gene TRBV5-1 combines with J gene TRBJ1-1; D is ambiguous. Germline CDR1 is SGHRS and CDR2 is YFSETQ. V gave up 1 base and J gave up 2 bases, with 12 bases separating them. This CDR3 region has 15 residues. The CDR3 coding sequence is TGCGCCAGCAGCTTGATGGGGAGTTTCAACACTGAAGCTTTCTCT. Its translation: CASSLMGSFNTEAFS.

The sample holds many counts of this clonotype. This chain links TRBV18 with TRBJ1-6, with a tentative D call TRBD1 (6 bases). The CDR3 consists of 15 residues. Germline V gene sequence: CDR1 KGHSH, CDR2 LQKENI. The V end was cut by 3 bases, the J end by 8 bases, with 14 bases between. The CDR3 here is CASSPWDTPHSPLHF. In nucleotides, the CDR3 is TGTGCCAGCTCACCTTGGGACACGCCACATTCACCCCTCCACTTT.

This chain uses TRBV15 with TRBJ1-3; 7 nucleotides match TRBD1. V shed 3 bases, J shed 3 bases, and the junction held 11 bases outside the gene matches. CDR1 and CDR2 from the germline V gene are LNHNV and YYDKDF (reference sequence). CDR3 length: 17 residues. For the CDR3, the DNA is TGTGCCACCAGCAGCCCGAGCGCAGGGGGATATGGAAACACCATATATTTT. Protein: CATSSPSAGGYGNTIYF.

This clonotype was recorded at least ten times. V gene TRBV20-1 combines with J gene TRBJ2-1, with D unresolved. The V end lost 5 bases, the J end lost 5 bases, and 10 bases lay between the germline ends. This CDR3 has 12 residues. The germline gives CDR1 DFQATT, CDR2 SNEGSKA (reference sequence). The CDR3 here is CSAYYTHNEQFF. CDR3 coding DNA: TGCAGTGCTTACTATACCCACAATGAGCAGTTCTTC.

In this sample, this clonotype turned up many times. The chain uses TRBV6-1 and TRBJ2-7; the D call may be TRBD1 or TRBD2 (6 bases each). Trimming pared 5 bases from V and 5 bases from J, leaving 16 bases between. Germline V gene lookup returns CDR1 MNHNS and CDR2 SASEGT. The CDR3 covers 14 residues. CDR3 protein: CASSRDGGGNEQYV. CDR3 nucleotides: TGTGCCAGCAGTCGGGACGGAGGGGGTAACGAGCAGTACGTC.

The table lists this clonotype with many counts. J is TRBJ1-5 and V is TRBV7-3; 8 positions agree with TRBD1. V gave up 5 bases and J gave up 6 bases; unmatched junction bases: 3. CDR3 length equals 13 residues. Germline CDR1 reads SGHTA; CDR2 reads FQGTGA. In DNA, the CDR3 is TGTGCCAGCAGCCCCACAGGGGGTCAGCCCCAGCATTTT. Amino acid sequence: CASSPTGGQPQHF.

Many counts were recorded for this clonotype. V gene TRBV7-9 combines with J gene TRBJ1-2, with 9 nucleotides matching TRBD1. Per germline, CDR1 SEHNR and CDR2 FQNEAQ (reference sequence). Unmatched junction bases numbered 4, after V lost 5 bases and J lost 3 bases. This CDR3 has 14 amino acids. The CDR3 nucleotides read TGTGCCAGCAGCCCATGGACAGGGGACTATGGCTACACCTTC. Residues: CASSPWTGDYGYTF.

The chain uses TRBV9 and TRBJ1-2; possible D gene TRBD1, 5 bases. Germline CDR1 and CDR2: SGDLS and YYNGEE. The CDR3 length is 16 residues. V was shortened by 7 bases and J by 1 base, with 20 bases between the two germline ends. The CDR3, as DNA: TGTGCCAGCTCACCAGGGAATCCGGGGATTAACTATGGCTACACCTTC. Protein sequence: CASSPGNPGINYGYTF.

This clonotype was observed at least ten times. The V gene is TRBV7-2, the J gene TRBJ1-1, with D perhaps TRBD1 (5 bases). Trimming shortened V by 8 bases and J by 5 bases, and 15 bases separated the two germline ends. Per the germline V gene, CDR1 is SGHTA and CDR2 is FQGNSA. The CDR3 is 13 amino acids. Written as DNA, the CDR3 is TGTGCCAGCCAAGGGGACCCCGGGACTGAAGCTTTCTTT. It is translated as CASQGDPGTEAFF.

The table lists this clonotype with many counts. The rearrangement links TRBV5-1 to TRBJ2-5; TRBD2 matches at 10 bases. J lost 1 base, V lost 4 bases, and 4 bases had no gene match. The CDR3 runs to 15 residues. Germline V gene sequence: CDR1 SGHRS, CDR2 YFSETQ. CDR3 DNA: TGCGCCAGCAGCATACTAGCGGGGATCCAAGAGACCCAGTACTTC. It specifies CASSILAGIQETQYF. Using reference TRBV5-1 and TRBJ2-5 for the parts outside the CDR3, the full variable domain is KAGVTQTPRYLIKTRGQQVTLSCSPISGHRSVSWYQQTPGQGLQFLFEYFSETQRNKGNFPGRFSGRQFSNSRSEMNVSTLELGDSALYLCASSILAGIQETQYFGPGTRLLVL.

The V call is TRBV20-1, the J call TRBJ2-3, with 7 bases matching TRBD2. V shed 5 bases, J shed 3 bases, and the junction held 5 bases outside the gene matches. Germline V CDR1 and CDR2: DFQATT, SNEGSKA (reference sequence). This CDR3 contains 13 residues. The CDR3 nucleotides read TGCAGTGCTGGGCCCGGGGGGACAGATACGCAGTATTTT. Amino acids: CSAGPGGTDTQYF.

This clonotype was counted ten times or more. This chain joins TRBV27 and TRBJ2-7; 9 positions match TRBD1. With V trimmed by 5 bases and J by 5 bases, 10 bases remained unmatched. The CDR3 has 15 amino acids. In germline, CDR1 is MNHEY, CDR2 SMNVEV (reference sequence). In DNA, the CDR3 is TGTGCCAGCAGTCCAGCCGGGACAGGGAGCCACGAGCAGTACTTC. It codes for CASSPAGTGSHEQYF.

The V gene is TRBV24-1, the J gene TRBJ2-4; D remains unclear. V was trimmed by 4 bases and J by 8 bases, leaving 14 bases between them. CDR1 is KGHDR and CDR2 is SFDVKD in the germline V gene. The CDR3 totals 14 residues. CDR3 residues: CATSESRNRDIQYF. The CDR3 bases are TGTGCCACCAGTGAGAGCCGGAACCGGGACATTCAGTACTTC.

The rearrangement uses TRBV2 and TRBJ2-7, with D tentatively TRBD1 (5 bases). The CDR3 totals 12 residues. The ends were cut back, 6 bases at V and 3 bases at J, with 9 bases in the middle. The germline CDR1 and CDR2 sequences are SNHLY and FYNNEI. The CDR3: CASRKQGYEQYF. CDR3 DNA: TGTGCCAGCAGGAAGCAGGGCTACGAGCAGTACTTC.

On this clonotype: The junction departs from the called germline gene at one end, perhaps through a read error. The gene calls are TRBV11-2 and TRBJ2-3; the match to TRBD1 covers 7 bases. Germline V gene lookup returns CDR1 SGHAT and CDR2 FQNNGV. The CDR3 has 16 amino acids. CDR3 region: CASSLEGGIGTDTQCF. CDR3 nucleotide sequence: TGTGCCAGCAGCTTAGAAGGGGGCATCGGGACAGATACGCAGTGTTTT.

V is TRBV2 and J is TRBJ2-7; 8 bases match TRBD1. In germline, CDR1 is SNHLY, CDR2 FYNNEI. V lost 8 bases to trimming and J lost 2 bases; unmatched junction nucleotides: 8. The CDR3 sequence is 14 residues long. The CDR3 sequence is CASGMDRVTYEQYF. Here the CDR3 DNA reads TGTGCCAGCGGAATGGACAGGGTAACCTACGAGCAGTACTTC. Variable domain in full (rest from reference TRBV2 and TRBJ2-7): EPEVTQTPSHQVTQMGQEVILRCVPISNHLYFYWYRQILGQKVEFLVSFYNNEISEKSEIFDDQFSVERPDGSNFTLKIRSTKLEDSAMYFCASGMDRVTYEQYFGPGTRLTVT.

This clonotype was counted many times. The gene calls are TRBV7-2 and TRBJ1-3; D unclear. Germline values: CDR1 SGHTA, CDR2 FQGNSA. The germline V and J ends were trimmed by 1 base and 5 bases, with 6 bases remaining between them. This CDR3 has 13 amino acids. CDR3: CASSLGFRNTIYF. DNA of the CDR3: TGTGCCAGCAGCTTAGGGTTCAGAAACACCATATATTTT.

Only a few counts were recorded for this clonotype. The DNA for the CDR3 is TGCAGTGCTAGCCCAGGACATGGCTACACCTTC. The encoded protein is CSASPGHGYTF. V is TRBV20-1 and J is TRBJ1-2; D is unresolved. Trimming took 3 bases from V and 6 from J, leaving 8 bases between them. Germline CDR1 and CDR2: DFQATT and SNEGSKA (reference sequence). CDR3 length: 11 residues.

The V gene is TRBV11-1, the J gene TRBJ2-3; 9 nucleotides match TRBD2. Trimming at V came to 4 bases and at J to 7 bases, leaving 9 bases not matched to a gene. CDR3 length: 15 residues. Germline CDR1 is SGHAT and CDR2 is FQDESV (reference sequence). CDR3 nucleotide sequence: TGTGCCAGCAGCTCGACTAGCGGTATCAATAATACGCAGTATTTT. It yields the protein CASSSTSGINNTQYF.

This clonotype has more than one count but fewer than ten. The gene calls are TRBV6-1 and TRBJ1-1; weak D call: TRBD1 (6 bases). V lost 7 bases and J lost 3, with 15 bases in between. Germline-derived CDR1 and CDR2 are MNHNS and SASEGT. The CDR3 has 14 amino acids. For the CDR3, the DNA is TGTGCCAGCATTCTCCAGGGGTTTGACACTGAAGCTTTCTTT. Its protein is CASILQGFDTEAFF.

The chain carries TRBV20-1 and TRBJ1-6; D unresolved. Trimming removed 7 bases at V and 10 bases at J, with 17 bases between. CDR3 size: 13 residues. Germline lookup yields CDR1 DFQATT and CDR2 SNEGSKA (reference sequence). CDR3 loop: CSDPVPGRSPLHF. The DNA of the CDR3 is TGCAGTGATCCGGTCCCGGGGAGGTCACCCCTCCACTTT.

This clonotype showed up just a few times. This may be a read error: a much more frequent sequence differs by one nucleotide. The chain carries TRBV20-1 and TRBJ2-7, with D unresolved. CDR3 length equals 12 residues. CDR1 is DFQATT and CDR2 is SNEGSKA in the germline V gene (reference sequence). Trimming took off 5 bases at V and 7 bases at J, with 15 bases between the two ends. CDR3 sequence: CSAYYTHNEQYF. The CDR3 bases are TGCAGTGCTTACTATACCCACAATGAGCAGTACTTC.

The V call is TRBV25-1, the J call TRBJ1-4; a possible D gene is TRBD1 (6 bases). The CDR3 extends over 15 amino acids. The V gene lost 1 base and the J gene lost 10 bases, with 16 bases spanning the gap. Looked up from germline, CDR1 is MGHDK and CDR2 is SYGVNS. This CDR3 is CASSESPGGGGKLFF. The CDR3 region has the DNA TGTGCCAGCAGTGAATCACCGGGGGGCGGTGGAAAACTGTTTTTT.

The chain joins TRBV6-1 to TRBJ2-2; the D call may be TRBD1 or TRBD2 (5 bases each). Trimming removed 6 bases at V and 7 bases at J, with 15 bases between. Per germline, CDR1 MNHNS and CDR2 SASEGT. The CDR3 loop spans 14 amino acids. The CDR3 nucleotides read TGTGCCAGCAGCCGAGTTTTGGGGGTCGGGGAGCTGTTTTTT. This gives the protein CASSRVLGVGELFF.

The gene calls are TRBV2 and TRBJ2-7, with 8 bases lining up with TRBD1. This CDR3 is built from 16 residues. Germline V lookup: CDR1 SNHLY, CDR2 FYNNEI. The trim removed 5 bases at V and 2 bases at J, leaving 11 bases unmatched. The CDR3 nucleotides are TGTGCCAGCAGTATTTCAGGGACAGGCAAACCCTACGAGCAGTACTTC. It specifies CASSISGTGKPYEQYF.

The sample holds many counts of this clonotype. This chain joins TRBV7-9 and TRBJ1-2; D uncertain. The length of the CDR3 is 13 residues. Trimming cost V 5 bases and J 2 bases, with 9 bases left between them. In germline, CDR1 is SEHNR, CDR2 FQNEAQ (reference sequence). CDR3 nucleotides: TGTGCCAGCAGCCCTCGTAGAAACTATGGCTACACCTTC. Its protein is CASSPRRNYGYTF.

Remarks on this clonotype: This may come from a read error, since a much larger clone is one base off. The V call is TRBV13, the J call TRBJ2-3, with 10 bases aligning to TRBD2. Trimming took 5 bases from V and 0 from J; bases not matched to a gene: 8. Germline CDR1 and CDR2: PRHDT and FYEKMQ (reference sequence). The CDR3 has 17 amino acids. The CDR3 spells CASSPGTSVLSTDTQYF. In DNA form, the CDR3 reads TGTGCCAGCAGCCCCGGGACTAGCGTCCTCAGCACAGATACGCAGTATTTT.